Presented here are 18 T cell receptor beta chains from one specimen sequenced in a study of T cells after yellow fever vaccination (dated by TCRdb to about 2019). The library was made by 5' RACE. The sequencing machine was an Illumina NovaSeq 6000. TCRdb ran its own pipeline on the public reads, namely fastp trimming at Q25 and MiXCR clone calling, and kept in-frame beta chains. CDR3 protein sequences are deduplicated, and each keeps its most common genes and DNA. A total of fewer than 450,000 distinct CDR3 sequences appear in this sample, 3% to 4.5% of them only once. The top ten clonotypes cover approximately 24% of the sample. This specimen's treatment or condition label, interpreted: live attenuated yellow fever vaccine strain. The sequences come from PBMCs, collected 5 days after the yellow fever booster vaccination. These receptors all stem from a man between 18 and 35 years old who received the YFV17D yellow fever vaccine.

This clonotype was detected many times. The genes are TRBV3-1 and TRBJ1-3, with D unclear. This CDR3 region has 15 residues. Germline CDR1 reads LGHDT; CDR2 reads YNNKEL (reference sequence). V lost 4 bases and J 0 bases, leaving 10 bases between the germline ends. The CDR3 DNA reads TGTGCCAGCAGCCTCGGACCGCACTCTGGAAACACCATATATTTT. It yields the protein CASSLGPHSGNTIYF.

V is TRBV20-1 and J is TRBJ2-3, with 16 bases aligning to TRBD2. The V and J ends lost 6 bases and 6 bases, in that order; junction bases with no gene match: 6. The CDR3 runs 15 residues. Germline CDR1 DFQATT, CDR2 SNEGSKA (reference sequence). The CDR3 loop reads CSAGTSGGARDTQYF. In DNA, the CDR3 is TGCAGTGCAGGGACTAGCGGGGGGGCTAGGGATACGCAGTATTTT.

The chain recombines TRBV7-2 with TRBJ1-2; the D is unclear. This CDR3 has 15 residues. V was clipped by 1 base and J by 4 bases, with 13 bases between them. Per germline, CDR1 SGHTA and CDR2 FQGNSA. The CDR3 loop is CASSLGAQLTYGYTF. The DNA for the CDR3 is TGTGCCAGCAGCTTAGGGGCCCAGTTAACCTATGGCTACACCTTC. The entire variable domain, with the rest obtained from reference TRBV7-2 and TRBJ1-2, is as follows: GAGVSQSPSNKVTEKGKDVELRCDPISGHTALYWYRQSLGQGLEFLIYFQGNSAPDKSGLPSDRFSAERTGGSVSTLTIQRTQQEDSAVYLCASSLGAQLTYGYTFGSGTRLTVV.

This clonotype has a handful of counts. The rearrangement joins TRBV7-2 to TRBJ1-2, with a weak D call TRBD1 (5 bases). Between the trimmed V and J ends, which lost 5 bases and 6 bases, there was a span of 13 bases. There are 13 residues in the CDR3. Germline V gives CDR1 SGHTA, CDR2 FQGNSA. CDR3 loop: CASSTGLGDGYTF. Here the CDR3 DNA reads TGTGCCAGCAGCACGGGACTGGGGGATGGCTACACCTTC.

This clonotype was observed many times. The chain combines TRBV3-1 with TRBJ2-3, with D unclear. Trimming cost V 0 bases and J 1 base, with 8 bases left between them. This CDR3 has 15 amino acids. Germline V gene sequence: CDR1 LGHDT, CDR2 YNNKEL (reference sequence). The CDR3 region is CASSQDVVRTDTQYF. DNA of the CDR3: TGTGCCAGCAGCCAAGATGTAGTACGCACAGATACGCAGTATTTT.

The table lists this clonotype with many counts. This chain links TRBV12-3 or TRBV12-4 with TRBJ1-1, with D maybe TRBD1 (6 bases). The CDR3 covers 12 residues. Trimming took off 1 base at V and 11 bases at J, with 11 bases between the two ends. CDR3 loop: CASSLEDSIAFF. The CDR3 nucleotides are TGTGCCAGCAGTTTAGAGGACAGTATTGCTTTCTTT.

In its sample, this clonotype was seen many times. This chain uses TRBV7-9 with TRBJ1-5, with D uncertain. The CDR3 spans 14 residues. Trimming stripped 5 bases from V and 0 bases from J, with 8 bases between. The germline V gene encodes CDR1 SEHNR and CDR2 FQNEAQ (reference sequence). In DNA form, the CDR3 reads TGTGCCAGCAGCCCGCCCCATAGCAATCAGCCCCAGCATTTT. As protein: CASSPPHSNQPQHF.

There are many counts of this clonotype. The V and J genes are TRBV20-1 and TRBJ1-5; D ambiguous. This CDR3 has 17 amino acids. Germline values: CDR1 DFQATT, CDR2 SNEGSKA (reference sequence). Trimming stripped 3 bases from V and 0 bases from J, with 18 bases between. The CDR3: CSASSPMRPLSNQPQHF. The DNA of the CDR3 is TGCAGTGCTAGTAGCCCTATGCGCCCCCTTAGCAATCAGCCCCAGCATTTT.

CDR3 loop: CASSPARVYGYTF. CDR3 DNA: TGTGCCAGCAGTCCGGCCAGAGTTTATGGCTACACCTTC. The chain has TRBV12-3 or TRBV12-4 and TRBJ1-2, with unresolved D. There are 13 residues in the CDR3. V lost 5 bases and J lost 5, with 12 bases in between.

Here the CDR3 reads CASATGLAGTDTQYF. Written as DNA, the CDR3 is TGTGCCAGCGCAACGGGACTAGCGGGGACAGATACGCAGTATTTT. This chain connects TRBV6-2 or TRBV6-3 to TRBJ2-3, with 13 nucleotides matching TRBD2. This CDR3 has 15 residues. The germline V gene has CDR1 MNHEY and CDR2 SVGEGT. Trimming removed 8 bases from V and 3 bases from J; junction bases left unmatched: 5.

The sample holds many counts of this clonotype. The genes are TRBV5-6 and TRBJ2-6; D remains ambiguous. The CDR3 contains 16 residues. Per the germline V gene, CDR1 is SGHDT and CDR2 is YYEEEE. V lost 5 bases to trimming and J lost 0 bases, with 12 bases between them. The chain's CDR3 is CASRRVSRSGANVLTF. The CDR3 nucleotides are TGTGCCAGCAGACGGGTCAGCCGCTCTGGGGCCAACGTCCTGACTTTC.

This clonotype was counted at least ten times. The rearrangement links TRBV14 to TRBJ2-7; a possible D gene is TRBD1 (6 bases). CDR3 length equals 14 residues. The V and J ends lost 1 base and 4 bases respectively, with 11 bases between them. Looked up from germline, CDR1 is SGHDN and CDR2 is FVKESK. The CDR3 nucleotides read TGTGCCAGCAGCCAAGCAGGGGATGGGTACGAGCAGTACGTC. It specifies CASSQAGDGYEQYV.

This clonotype was recorded a few times. V gene TRBV6-5 combines with J gene TRBJ1-1; D perhaps matches TRBD1 (5 bases). Germline CDR1 MNHEY, CDR2 SVGAGI. Trimming took off 5 bases at V and 7 bases at J, with 11 bases between the two ends. The CDR3 totals 12 residues. The CDR3 reads CASSQRDSEAFF. The CDR3 DNA reads TGTGCCAGCAGTCAGAGAGACAGTGAAGCTTTCTTT.

This clonotype showed up many times. The rearrangement uses TRBV5-1 and TRBJ1-4; 11 nucleotides match TRBD1. V shed 0 bases, J shed 8 bases, and the junction held 3 bases outside the gene matches. The CDR3 length is 15 residues. Germline values: CDR1 SGHRS, CDR2 YFSETQ. CDR3 sequence (DNA): TGCGCCAGCAGCTTGGACGGGACAGGGGGAGAAAAACTGTTTTTT. Translation: CASSLDGTGGEKLFF.

This clonotype was seen repeatedly, ten times or more. The chain is built from TRBV20-1 and TRBJ1-2; TRBD1 is a possible D gene (5 bases). Germline-derived CDR1 and CDR2 are DFQATT and SNEGSKA (reference sequence). The V and J ends lost 0 bases and 3 bases respectively, with 11 bases between them. This CDR3 has 14 amino acids. CDR3 bases: TGCAGTGCTAGAGATTACGGCAGGGACTATGGCTACACCTTC. Amino acid sequence: CSARDYGRDYGYTF.

This clonotype has a handful of counts. The J gene is TRBJ2-2, the V gene TRBV5-1; D is uncertain. Germline V gene lookup returns CDR1 SGHRS and CDR2 YFSETQ. CDR3 size: 15 residues. The V end lost 2 bases, the J end lost 2 bases, and 10 bases lay between the germline ends. CDR3 coding DNA: TGCGCCAGCAGCTTACATAGACTTAACACCGGGGAGCTGTTTTTT. It is translated as CASSLHRLNTGELFF. Full variable domain (missing parts from reference TRBV5-1 and TRBJ2-2): KAGVTQTPRYLIKTRGQQVTLSCSPISGHRSVSWYQQTPGQGLQFLFEYFSETQRNKGNFPGRFSGRQFSNSRSEMNVSTLELGDSALYLCASSLHRLNTGELFFGEGSRLTVL.

The sample holds a few counts of this clonotype. V and J are TRBV4-3 and TRBJ1-1; D remains ambiguous. The V end was cut by 0 bases, the J end by 4 bases, with 6 bases between. The CDR3 consists of 13 residues. The V gene's germline CDR1 is LGHNA and CDR2 YSLEER. CDR3 residues: CASSQDLSTEAFF. Here the CDR3 DNA reads TGCGCCAGCAGCCAAGATCTTAGCACTGAAGCTTTCTTT.

J is TRBJ2-2 and V is TRBV10-3; 14 bases are shared with TRBD2. CDR1 is ENHRY and CDR2 is SYGVKD in the germline V gene. V dropped 7 bases and J dropped 4; count of bases not matched to a gene: 8. This CDR3 comprises 17 residues. CDR3 nucleotide sequence: TGTGCCATCACACCCGGGACTAGCGGGGGAAGCACCGGGGAGCTGTTTTTT. Its translation: CAITPGTSGGSTGELFF.